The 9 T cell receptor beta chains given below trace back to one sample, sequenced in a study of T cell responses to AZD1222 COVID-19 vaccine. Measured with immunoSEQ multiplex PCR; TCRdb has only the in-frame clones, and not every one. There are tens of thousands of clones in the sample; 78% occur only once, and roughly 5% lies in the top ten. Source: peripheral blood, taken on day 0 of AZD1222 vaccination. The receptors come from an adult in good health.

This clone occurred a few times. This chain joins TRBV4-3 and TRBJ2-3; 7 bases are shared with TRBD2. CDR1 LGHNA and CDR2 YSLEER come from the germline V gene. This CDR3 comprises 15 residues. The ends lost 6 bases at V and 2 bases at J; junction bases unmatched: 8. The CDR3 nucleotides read TGCGCCAGCAGTCTACGGAGCGGGAACACAGATACGCAGTATTTT. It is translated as CASSLRSGNTDTQYF.

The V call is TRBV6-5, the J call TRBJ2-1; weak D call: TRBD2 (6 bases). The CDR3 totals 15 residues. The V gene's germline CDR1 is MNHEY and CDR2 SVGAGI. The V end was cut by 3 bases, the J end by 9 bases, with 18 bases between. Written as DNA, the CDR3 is TGTGCCAGCAGTTATCAGGAGGGCAGAGGTCTTGAGCAGTTCTTC. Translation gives CASSYQEGRGLEQFF.

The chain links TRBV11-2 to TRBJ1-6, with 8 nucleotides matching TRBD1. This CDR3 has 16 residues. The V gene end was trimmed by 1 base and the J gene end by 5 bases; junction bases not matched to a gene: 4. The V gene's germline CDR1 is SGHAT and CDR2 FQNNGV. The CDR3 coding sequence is TGTGCCAGCAGCTTAGCAAGGACAGGGAATAATTCACCCCTCCACTTT. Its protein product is CASSLARTGNNSPLHF.

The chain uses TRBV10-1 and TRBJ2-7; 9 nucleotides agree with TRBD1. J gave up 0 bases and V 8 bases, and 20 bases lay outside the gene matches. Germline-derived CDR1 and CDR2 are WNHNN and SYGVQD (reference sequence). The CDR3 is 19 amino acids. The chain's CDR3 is CASRIGPTGGDTSSYEQYV. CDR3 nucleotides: TGCGCCAGCCGGATAGGCCCCACAGGGGGCGATACAAGCTCCTACGAGCAGTACGTC.

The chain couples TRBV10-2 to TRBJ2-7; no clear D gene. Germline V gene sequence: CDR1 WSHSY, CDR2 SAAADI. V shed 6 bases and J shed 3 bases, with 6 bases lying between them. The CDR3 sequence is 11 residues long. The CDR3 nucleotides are TGCGCCAGCAGCGTTAACTACGAGCAGTACTTC. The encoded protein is CASSVNYEQYF.

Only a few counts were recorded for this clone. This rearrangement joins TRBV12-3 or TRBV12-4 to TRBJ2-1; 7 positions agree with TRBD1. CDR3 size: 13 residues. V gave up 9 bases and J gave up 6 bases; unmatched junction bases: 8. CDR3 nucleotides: TGTGCCAGTAACAGGGGTGGGATCAATGAGCAGTTCTTC. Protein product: CASNRGGINEQFF.

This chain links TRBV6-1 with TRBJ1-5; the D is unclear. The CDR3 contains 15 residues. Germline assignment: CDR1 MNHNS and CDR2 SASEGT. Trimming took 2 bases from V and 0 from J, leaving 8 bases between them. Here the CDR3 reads CASSELGYSNQPQHF. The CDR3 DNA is TGTGCCAGCAGTGAATTGGGGTATAGCAATCAGCCCCAGCATTTT.

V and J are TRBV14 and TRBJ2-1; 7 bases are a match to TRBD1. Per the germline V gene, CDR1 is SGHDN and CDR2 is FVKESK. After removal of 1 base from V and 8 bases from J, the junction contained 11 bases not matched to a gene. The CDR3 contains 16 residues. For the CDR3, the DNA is TGTGCCAGCAGCCAAGCAGCTAGGGGGCCCCTCGATGAGCAGTTCTTC. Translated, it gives CASSQAARGPLDEQFF.

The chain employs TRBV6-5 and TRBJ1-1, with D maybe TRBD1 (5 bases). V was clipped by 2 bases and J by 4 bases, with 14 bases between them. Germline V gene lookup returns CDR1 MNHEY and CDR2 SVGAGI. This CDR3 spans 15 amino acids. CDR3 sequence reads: CASSYGGAESTEAFF. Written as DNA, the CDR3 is TGTGCCAGCAGTTACGGGGGTGCGGAGAGCACTGAAGCTTTCTTT.